These 7 T cell receptor delta chains share one sample of origin, sequenced in a study of gamma-delta T cells after stem cell transplantation. TCRdb reprocessed the RT-PCR reads through CATT. The table has roughly 1,900 delta-chain clones, 0.85% to 1.2% seen once. Input material: gamma-delta T cells. These receptors were collected from a human donor. It is not recorded whose cells these are; they may come from a transplant donor.

As concerns this clone: This likely traces to a read error, being one base from a far larger clone. The sample holds other DNA sequences that translate to the same CDR3. V gene TRDV2 combines with J gene TRDJ1; 12 bases map to TRDD3. Germline values: CDR1 GEAIGNYY, CDR2 EKD. The CDR3 is 20 amino acids. CDR3 residues: CACDALLGDTRLGYTDKLIF. CDR3 sequence (DNA): TGTGCCTGTGACGCGCTACTGGGGGATACAAGGCTGGGGTACACCGATAAACTCATCTTC.

With respect to this clone: Possible read error: a much larger clone is one base away. V is TRDV2 and J is TRDJ3; 8 bases are a match to TRDD3. The CDR3 runs 20 residues. Germline CDR1 is GEAIGNYY and CDR2 is EKD. V gave up 0 bases and J gave up 0 bases; unmatched junction bases: 9. The CDR3 is CACDTMTGGAGSWDTRQMFF. As DNA, the CDR3 is TGTGCCTGTGACACCATGACTGGGGGTGCTGGCTCCTGGGACACCCGACAGATGTTTTTC.

In its sample, this clone ranks as medium-sized. The junction does not match germline at one end; this may be a read error. The V gene is TRDV2, the J gene TRDJ1; 9 bases match TRDD3. This CDR3 region has 24 residues. From germline, CDR1 is GEAIGNYY and CDR2 EKD. The CDR3 region is CACDILTGGDRGGGYSTYTDKLTF. CDR3 nucleotides: TGTGCCTGTGATATATTAACTGGGGGAGATCGCGGCGGCGGATATTCAACGTACACCGATAAACTCACCTTT.

This clone was found a few times. A far larger clone is a single base away, which makes a read error likely. In the same sample, other DNA sequences code for this CDR3. The chain employs TRDV2 and TRDJ1; 12 nucleotides agree with TRDD3. CDR1 and CDR2 (germline): GEAIGNYY, EKD. The CDR3 is 18 amino acids. The CDR3 protein is CACDPLGDTLPHTDKLIF. Here the CDR3 DNA reads TGTGCCTGTGACCCACTGGGGGATACCCTCCCACACACCGATAAGCTCATCTTT.

By sample share, this clone is medium-sized. The V call is TRDV2, the J call TRDJ1, with 7 bases that match TRDD3. V lost 2 bases and J lost 0; bases outside the gene matches: 8. The CDR3 sequence is 16 residues long. Germline CDR1 GEAIGNYY, CDR2 EKD. Written as DNA, the CDR3 is TGTGCCTGTGACAGTTTGTGGGGGACGTACACCGATAAACTCATCTTT. The encoded protein is CACDSLWGTYTDKLIF.

Turning to this clone: A far more abundant clone sits one base away, making this likely a read error. Other DNA sequences of this sample code for an identical CDR3. The chain has TRDV2 and TRDJ1; 8 bases line up with TRDD3. Unmatched junction bases numbered 30, after V lost 7 bases and J lost 0 bases. The CDR3 runs to 22 residues. Per germline, CDR1 GEAIGNYY and CDR2 EKD. The CDR3 spells CACDPLPSHLSGGTGHTDKLIF. CDR3 DNA: TGTGCCTGCGACCCCCTTCCCTCCCATTTATCTGGGGGAACGGGTCACACCGATAAACTCATCTTT.

By frequency in the sample, this clone is medium-sized (0.01 to 0.1%). The CDR3 protein is CACDTVVLGDRNGTDKLIF. DNA for the CDR3: TGTGCCTGTGACACCGTGGTACTGGGGGATAGAAATGGGACCGATAAACTCATCTTT. V gene TRDV2 combines with J gene TRDJ1, with 11 bases lining up with TRDD3. The CDR3 length is 19 residues. In germline, CDR1 is GEAIGNYY, CDR2 EKD. The J segment lost 2 bases and the V segment lost 0 bases, leaving 13 bases of the junction unmatched.